The 16 T cell receptor beta chains below were found in one sample sequenced in a study of cytomegalovirus exposure and HLA in healthy donors. The PCR made use of 60 Vbeta and 13 Jbeta primers. The repertoire was sequenced with immunoSEQ multiplex PCR; TCRdb's copy has only in-frame clones and lacks some. Seen here are about 77,000 clones, roughly 75% observed once, and the top ten hold less than 8%. Sample: PBMCs. These receptor sequences come from a woman between 35 and 50 years old in good health and CMV-seronegative.

The V call is TRBV6-1, the J call TRBJ2-3, with TRBD2 identical over 7 bases. V was pared by 4 bases and J by 3 bases, with 4 bases of the junction left unmatched. Germline lookup yields CDR1 MNHNS and CDR2 SASEGT. This CDR3 spans 14 amino acids. The CDR3 DNA sequence: TGTGCCAGCAGTGGGGTGGGGGGGACAGATACGCAGTATTTT. The encoded protein is CASSGVGGTDTQYF.

This clone occurred once. The chain has TRBV19 and TRBJ2-1; D remains ambiguous. CDR3 size: 15 residues. Germline loops: CDR1 LNHDA, CDR2 SQIVND (reference sequence). V was cut by 7 bases and J by 0 bases, with 13 bases left in between. CDR3 nucleotides: TGTGCCAGTAAGAACCTCCTGAGCTCCTACAATGAGCAGTTCTTC. Amino acid sequence: CASKNLLSSYNEQFF.

This clone was picked up a small number of times. The J gene is TRBJ1-5, the V gene TRBV7-6; D remains unclear. Germline CDR1 and CDR2: SGHVS and FNYEAQ. The CDR3 has 14 residues. The V end was cut by 5 bases, the J end by 4 bases, with 12 bases between. CDR3 amino acids: CASSPGRENQPQHF. The CDR3 DNA reads TGTGCCAGCAGCCCCGGACGGGAAAATCAGCCCCAGCATTTT.

This clone was recorded a few times. This rearrangement joins TRBV10-3 to TRBJ1-2; TRBD1 aligns across 8 bases. Per the germline V gene, CDR1 is ENHRY and CDR2 is SYGVKD. The CDR3 is 15 residues long. Trimming removed 2 bases from V and 2 bases from J; junction bases left unmatched: 4. CDR3 in amino acids: CAISEPRTGNYGYTF. The DNA for the CDR3 is TGTGCCATCAGTGAGCCGAGGACAGGGAACTATGGCTACACCTTC.

The rearrangement joins TRBV29-1 to TRBJ2-3, with D perhaps TRBD1 (5 bases). This CDR3 is 15 amino acids long. Per the germline V gene, CDR1 is SQVTM and CDR2 is ANQGSEA. V was shortened by 2 bases and J by 2 bases, with 14 bases between the two germline ends. The CDR3 bases are TGCAGCGTTGAATCTGCAGGGTCAATCACAGATACGCAGTATTTT. This encodes CSVESAGSITDTQYF.

The genes are TRBV13 and TRBJ1-6; perhaps TRBD1 as D (5 bases). CDR3 length equals 14 residues. V dropped 1 base and J dropped 7 bases, with 8 bases sitting between them. Germline loops: CDR1 PRHDT, CDR2 FYEKMQ (reference sequence). CDR3 loop: CASSLDRTNSPLHF. For the CDR3, the DNA is TGTGCCAGCAGCTTAGACAGGACAAATTCACCCCTCCACTTT.

V gene TRBV27 combines with J gene TRBJ2-5, with a tentative D call TRBD2 (6 bases). This CDR3 comprises 14 residues. CDR1 and CDR2 (germline): MNHEY, SMNVEV (reference sequence). Trimming took 2 bases from V and 5 from J, leaving 12 bases between them. In DNA, the CDR3 is TGTGCCAGCAGTTTAATCGGGAGCTACGAGACCCAGTACTTC. Its translation: CASSLIGSYETQYF.

The sample holds a few counts of this clone. The J gene is TRBJ2-4, the V gene TRBV28; D gene unclear. This CDR3 is 16 amino acids long. The V end was cut by 3 bases, the J end by 0 bases, with 12 bases between. The germline V gene encodes CDR1 MDHEN and CDR2 SYDVKM. The CDR3 protein is CASSFLDPVAKNIQYF. For the CDR3, the DNA is TGTGCCAGCAGTTTTTTAGATCCGGTAGCCAAAAACATTCAGTACTTC.

This clone came up a few times. The rearrangement uses TRBV5-4 and TRBJ1-2; 9 bases are shared with TRBD1. V shed 1 base and J 4 bases; nucleotides not matched to a gene: 5. Germline V gives CDR1 SGHNT, CDR2 YYREEE (reference sequence). The CDR3 is 15 amino acids. The CDR3 loop reads CASSLRTGVGYGYTF. CDR3 coding DNA: TGTGCCAGCAGCTTGCGGACAGGGGTAGGCTATGGCTACACCTTC.

This rearrangement joins TRBV25-1 to TRBJ2-7; D perhaps matches TRBD2 (7 bases). Trimming took 1 base from V and 4 from J, leaving 14 bases between them. Germline V gene lookup returns CDR1 MGHDK and CDR2 SYGVNS. The CDR3 is made up of 15 amino acids. The CDR3 DNA follows: TGTGCCAGCAGTGAATGGGGGGGCCAGGGATACGAGCAGTACTTC. Translation gives CASSEWGGQGYEQYF.

This rearrangement joins TRBV7-6 to TRBJ1-5, with TRBD1 identical over 8 bases. V dropped 11 bases and J dropped 5; count of bases not matched to a gene: 8. This CDR3 is 13 amino acids long. Germline V CDR1 and CDR2: SGHVS, FNYEAQ. In nucleotides, the CDR3 is TGTGCCCAACCCAGGACAGGGTATCAGCCCCAGCATTTT. Translating it yields CAQPRTGYQPQHF.

The CDR3 nucleotides read TGTGCCAGCAGCTCAAACAGGGAAGGGGAGCAGTTCTTC. It translates to CASSSNREGEQFF. The chain joins TRBV7-7 to TRBJ2-1; perhaps TRBD1 as D (6 bases). The CDR3 is 13 residues long. Germline V gene lookup returns CDR1 SSHAT and CDR2 FNYEAQ (reference sequence). V lost 4 bases, J lost 10 bases, and 14 bases lay in between.

This clone was detected once. The rearrangement uses TRBV4-1 and TRBJ1-5, with D uncertain. In germline, CDR1 is MGHRA, CDR2 YSYEKL. V was clipped by 5 bases and J by 7 bases, with 21 bases between them. CDR3 length: 16 amino acids. Written as DNA, the CDR3 is TGCGCCAGCAGCGTCCAAGGCTCCCCGCGCGGGCAGCCCCAGCATTTT. It codes for CASSVQGSPRGQPQHF.

This clone was observed a few times. This sequence joins TRBV18 and TRBJ1-5, with D tentatively TRBD1 (5 bases). The V end lost 4 bases, the J end lost 5 bases, and 15 bases lay between the germline ends. Germline CDR1 is KGHSH and CDR2 is LQKENI. This CDR3 spans 15 amino acids. CDR3 protein: CASSQGAGMDQPQHF. CDR3 sequence (DNA): TGTGCCAGCTCACAAGGGGCAGGGATGGATCAGCCCCAGCATTTT.

The gene calls are TRBV29-1 and TRBJ1-1; TRBD1 is a possible D gene (5 bases). Trimming removed 8 bases at V and 5 bases at J, with 18 bases between. CDR3 length equals 13 residues. CDR1 and CDR2 (germline): SQVTM, ANQGSEA. In nucleotides, the CDR3 is TGCAGCCCCACCCGGCAGGGTGGGACTGAAGCTTTCTTT. This gives the protein CSPTRQGGTEAFF.

Remarks on this clone: Mismatch with germline at one junction end may stem from a read error. The rearrangement joins TRBV7-7 to TRBJ2-5, with TRBD1 matching 7 bases. Germline V gene lookup returns CDR1 SSHAT and CDR2 FNYEAQ (reference sequence). The CDR3 has 16 residues. The CDR3 region has the DNA TGTGCTAGCAGCTTAGTAAGGGACAGAATGCAAGAGACCCAGTACTTC. Its protein product is CASSLVRDRMQETQYF.